This T cell receptor (beta chain) was identified during a study of T cell clones after liver transplantation. The wider study: Until 12-24 months post-transplant, subjects got standard immunosuppression and no induction.

The CDR3 covers 15 residues. CDR1 is LNHDA, CDR2 SQIVND, per germline (reference sequence). After removal of 7 bases from V and 2 bases from J, the junction contained 5 bases not matched to a gene. Sequencing was performed with immunoSEQ multiplex PCR; in TCRdb, only in-frame clones are kept and a portion is missing. The sample lists about 120,000 clones; about nine tenths were seen once. The sample in question was CD4+ T cells from blood, obtained 12 months after liver transplant. This sequence was found in a human patient who received a liver transplant. The T cells may come from the graft donor. The chain carries TRBV19 and TRBJ2-1; 10 bases agree with TRBD2. CDR3 DNA: TGTGCCAGTACCCCGGGACTAGCGACCTACAATGAGCAGTTCTTC. It is translated as CASTPGLATYNEQFF.